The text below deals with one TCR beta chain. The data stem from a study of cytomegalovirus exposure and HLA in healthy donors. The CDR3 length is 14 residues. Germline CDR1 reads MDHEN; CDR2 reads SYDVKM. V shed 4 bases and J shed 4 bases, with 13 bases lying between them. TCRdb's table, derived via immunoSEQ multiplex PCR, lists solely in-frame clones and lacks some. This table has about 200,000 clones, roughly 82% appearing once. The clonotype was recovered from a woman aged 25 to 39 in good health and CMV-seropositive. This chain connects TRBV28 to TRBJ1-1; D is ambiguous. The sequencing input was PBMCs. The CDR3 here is CASSSRRSVTEAFF. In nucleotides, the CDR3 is TGTGCCAGCAGTTCCCGTCGGTCGGTCACTGAAGCTTTCTTT. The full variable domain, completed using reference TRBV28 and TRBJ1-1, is DVKVTQSSRYLVKRTGEKVFLECVQDMDHENMFWYRQDPGLGLRLIYFSYDVKMKEKGDIPEGYSVSREKKERFSLILESASTNQTSMYLCASSSRRSVTEAFFGQGTRLTVV.